The entry that follows covers one T cell receptor beta chain sequence. Its antigen is not identified. These data belong to a study of vaccination and CD4 T cells after COVID-19. Cultured CD4+ T cell DNA was sequenced using the Oncomine TCR Beta short-read assay. One entry per CDR3 protein, called by TCRdb with MiXCR from the PCR reads. The sample has over 5,500 distinct CDR3 sequences, roughly 50% seen once. Treatment denoted: approximately 9-day PBMC culture with coronavirus spike peptide pools or control peptides (ViraFEST assay). Gathered ahead of the COVID-19 pandemic (2011-2018) were the CD4+ T cells of the unexposed donor. The CDR3 is 16 residues long. The V and J ends lost 2 bases and 7 bases respectively, with 17 bases between them. CDR1 and CDR2 from the germline V gene are SGHAT and FQDESV (reference sequence).

The receptor was derived from a human donor in good health. Sequencing was carried out using CD4+ T cells from blood, cultured in vitro. V usage is TRBV11-1 and J usage is TRBJ2-2; TRBD1 might be the D (6 bases). The CDR3 loop is CASSLRRTGSHGELFF. CDR3 DNA: TGTGCCAGCAGCTTAAGACGTACAGGGAGTCACGGGGAGCTGTTTTTT. The whole variable domain, filled in from reference TRBV11-1 and TRBJ2-2, reads EAEVAQSPRYKITEKSQAVAFWCDPISGHATLYWYRQILGQGPELLVQFQDESVVDDSQLPKDRFSAERLKGVDSTLKIQPAELGDSAMYLCASSLRRTGSHGELFFGEGSRLTVL.